The entry below gives a single TCR beta chain sequence along with its context. No antigen is known for it. Pooling of second doses given at about 4 or about 12 weeks was done. The data derive from a study of T cell responses to AZD1222 COVID-19 vaccine. Profiled with immunoSEQ multiplex PCR; TCRdb holds only in-frame clones, not every one. This table has some 120,000 clones, more than 70% appearing once. This CDR3 is built from 17 residues. Trimming cost V 3 bases and J 3 bases; bases outside gene matches: 11. Germline CDR1 MNHEY, CDR2 SMNVEV (reference sequence). General study findings and limits: Baseline seropositives among AZD1222 recipients totaled only five or six. Repertoire samples came only from after the peak T cell response.

The gene calls are TRBV27 and TRBJ1-1, with 9 bases fitting TRBD1. The sample here was peripheral blood, taken 28 days after the second AZD1222 dose. The sequence was collected from an adult who received the AZD1222 COVID-19 vaccine. The CDR3 region is CASSFGQGTPMDTEAFF. The DNA for the CDR3 is TGTGCCAGCAGTTTCGGACAGGGGACCCCGATGGACACTGAAGCTTTCTTT.